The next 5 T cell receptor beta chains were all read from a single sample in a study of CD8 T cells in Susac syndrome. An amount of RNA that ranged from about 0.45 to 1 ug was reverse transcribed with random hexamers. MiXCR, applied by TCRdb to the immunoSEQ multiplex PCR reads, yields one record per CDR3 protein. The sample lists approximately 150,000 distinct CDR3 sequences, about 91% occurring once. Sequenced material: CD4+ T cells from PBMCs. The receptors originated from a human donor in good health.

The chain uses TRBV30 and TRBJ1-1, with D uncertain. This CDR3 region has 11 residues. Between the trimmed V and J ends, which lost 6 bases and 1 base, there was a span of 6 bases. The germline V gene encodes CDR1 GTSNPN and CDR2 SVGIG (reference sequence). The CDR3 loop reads CACGGNTEAFF. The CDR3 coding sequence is TGTGCCTGTGGAGGGAACACTGAAGCTTTCTTT.

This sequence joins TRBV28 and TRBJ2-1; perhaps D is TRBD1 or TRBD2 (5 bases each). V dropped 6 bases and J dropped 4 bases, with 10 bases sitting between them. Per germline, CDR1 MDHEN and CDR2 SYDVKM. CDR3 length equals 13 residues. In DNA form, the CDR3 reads TGTGCCAGCAGGGTGGGGGAGTACAATGAGCAGTTCTTC. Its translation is CASRVGEYNEQFF.

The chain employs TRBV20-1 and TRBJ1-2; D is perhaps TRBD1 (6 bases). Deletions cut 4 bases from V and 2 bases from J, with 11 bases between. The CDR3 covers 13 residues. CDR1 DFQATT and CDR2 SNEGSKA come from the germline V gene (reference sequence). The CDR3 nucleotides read TGCAGTGCTAAAGGGGGACCAAACTATGGCTACACCTTC. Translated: CSAKGGPNYGYTF.

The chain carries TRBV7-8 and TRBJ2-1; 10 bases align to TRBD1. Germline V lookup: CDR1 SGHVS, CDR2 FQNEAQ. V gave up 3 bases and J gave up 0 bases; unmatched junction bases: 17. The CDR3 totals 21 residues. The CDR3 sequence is CASSFTGDRGFLGPSYNEQFF. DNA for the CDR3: TGTGCCAGCAGCTTTACCGGGGACAGGGGCTTCCTGGGGCCCTCCTACAATGAGCAGTTCTTC.

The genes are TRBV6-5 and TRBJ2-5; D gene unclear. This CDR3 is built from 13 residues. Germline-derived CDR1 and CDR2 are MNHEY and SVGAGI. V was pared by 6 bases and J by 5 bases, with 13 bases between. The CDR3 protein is CASRPDQRETQYF. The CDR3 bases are TGTGCCAGCAGACCCGACCAACGGGAGACCCAGTACTTC.